Reported below is one T cell receptor beta chain. The same CDR3 also results from other DNA sequences found in this sample. The sample is drawn from a study of control samples from healthy donors and cancer patients. Germline V gene sequence: CDR1 SGHRS, CDR2 YFSETQ. V was cut by 0 bases and J by 0 bases, with 8 bases left in between. This CDR3 has 15 residues. Generated by immunoSEQ multiplex PCR, the TCRdb table keeps only in-frame clones and is missing some. This sample yields some 410,000 clones, of which around 90% are seen a single time; 5% to 7% belongs to the top ten. Sequencing was done on a sample of PBMCs. The chain couples TRBV5-1 to TRBJ2-3; D remains unclear. The source is a man between 40 and 49 years old with head and neck cancer. DNA for the CDR3: TGCGCCAGCAGCTTGGACAGTCGTAGCACAGATACGCAGTATTTT. It encodes CASSLDSRSTDTQYF.